This entry lists 18 T cell receptor beta chains sequenced from one sample in a study of tumor-infiltrating lymphocytes in localized non-small cell lung cancer. Clones were sequenced by immunoSEQ multiplex PCR, and TCRdb holds only the in-frame ones, with some missing. The data show more than 8,500 clones, with over 75% seen just once and under 20% held by the top ten. Sequencing input: uninvolved lung tissue not adjacent to the tumor. The receptors here all came from a human donor with non-small cell lung cancer.

This clone appeared once. The chain couples TRBV6-1 to TRBJ2-3; D may match TRBD1 or TRBD2 (6 bases each). The CDR3 has 14 amino acids. Germline CDR1 and CDR2: MNHNS and SASEGT. The V end lost 3 bases, the J end lost 2 bases, and 9 bases lay between the germline ends. CDR3 coding DNA: TGTGCCAGCAGTGACGGGGGCCACACAGATACGCAGTATTTT. Translation: CASSDGGHTDTQYF.

This clone was observed a handful of times. V gene TRBV5-4 combines with J gene TRBJ2-5; TRBD1 agrees at 9 bases. Germline lookup yields CDR1 SGHNT and CDR2 YYREEE (reference sequence). Losses at the gene ends were 3 bases for V and 2 bases for J; bases not matched to a gene: 8. This CDR3 spans 16 amino acids. The CDR3, as DNA: TGTGCCAGCAGCTCCCAAAACAGGGGGCCTCAAGAGACCCAGTACTTC. Amino acid sequence: CASSSQNRGPQETQYF.

The CDR3 nucleotides read TGTGCCAGCGACTTAGGATCAGGGGGGAAGCCCCAGCATTTT. This sequence encodes CASDLGSGGKPQHF. This chain uses TRBV7-8 with TRBJ1-5; TRBD1 matches 7 bases. The germline V gene has CDR1 SGHVS and CDR2 FQNEAQ. V was pared by 8 bases and J by 8 bases, with 12 bases of the junction left unmatched. This CDR3 contains 14 residues.

This chain links TRBV5-6 with TRBJ1-6; 11 nucleotides line up with TRBD1. J lost 9 bases, V lost 1 base, and 3 bases had no gene match. Per the germline V gene, CDR1 is SGHDT and CDR2 is YYEEEE. The CDR3 sequence is 15 residues long. CDR3 residues: CASSLWTGGSSPLHF. The CDR3 DNA sequence: TGTGCCAGCAGCTTGTGGACAGGGGGCAGTTCACCCCTCCACTTT.

This clone was picked up a small number of times. J is TRBJ2-3 and V is TRBV30, with TRBD1 matching 7 bases. V gave up 4 bases and J gave up 4 bases; unmatched junction bases: 5. Germline CDR1 reads GTSNPN; CDR2 reads SVGIG (reference sequence). This CDR3 is built from 13 residues. The DNA for the CDR3 is TGTGCCTGGAAGACAGGGCGTGCAGATACGCAGTATTTT. Protein: CAWKTGRADTQYF. The full variable domain, in which reference TRBV30 and TRBJ2-3 provide the parts outside the CDR3, is SQTIHQWPATLVQPVGSPLSLECTVEGTSNPNLYWYRQAAGRGLQLLFYSVGIGQISSEVPQNLSASRPQDRQFILSSKKLLLSDSGFYLCAWKTGRADTQYFGPGTRLTVL.

This clone was seen a few times. This chain uses TRBV28 with TRBJ1-6; D is unclear. The germline V gene has CDR1 MDHEN and CDR2 SYDVKM. Trimming removed 5 bases at V and 0 bases at J, with 5 bases between. There are 14 residues in the CDR3. The chain's CDR3 is CASSTSSYNSPLHF. CDR3 DNA: TGTGCCAGCAGTACCTCCTCCTATAATTCACCCCTCCACTTT.

This clone was counted a single time. The rearrangement uses TRBV13 and TRBJ1-2; D is uncertain. Trimming removed 4 bases at V and 2 bases at J, with 8 bases between. The CDR3 has 13 amino acids. CDR1 and CDR2 (germline): PRHDT, FYEKMQ (reference sequence). Written as DNA, the CDR3 is TGTGCCAGCAGCTCCGCGGGGAACTATGGCTACACCTTC. Translated, it gives CASSSAGNYGYTF.

The chain combines TRBV28 with TRBJ2-5; tentative D call: TRBD2 (7 bases). Germline lookup yields CDR1 MDHEN and CDR2 SYDVKM. V was shortened by 5 bases and J by 4 bases, with 17 bases between the two germline ends. The CDR3 spans 15 residues. The DNA for the CDR3 is TGTGCCAGCAGTCTACTAGGAGGGGGGGGAGAGACCCAGTACTTC. Translated: CASSLLGGGGETQYF.

The chain combines TRBV6-5 with TRBJ1-1; D unresolved. The germline V gene has CDR1 MNHEY and CDR2 SVGAGI. V gave up 0 bases and J gave up 1 base, with 6 bases separating them. The CDR3 is made up of 14 amino acids. CDR3 in amino acids: CASSYSRWNTEAFF. In DNA, the CDR3 is TGTGCCAGCAGTTACTCGAGGTGGAACACTGAAGCTTTCTTT.

V and J are TRBV6-6 and TRBJ1-2; the match to TRBD1 covers 8 bases. The CDR3 is 15 residues long. V lost 5 bases and J lost 2; bases outside the gene matches: 7. The germline gives CDR1 MNHNY, CDR2 SVGAGI (reference sequence). The CDR3 sequence: CASSQTGDLNYGYTF. The CDR3 bases are TGTGCCAGCAGTCAGACAGGGGACCTCAACTATGGCTACACCTTC.

This clone has only one observation. This chain uses TRBV5-4 with TRBJ1-6; a weak D match, TRBD1 (6 bases). The V and J ends lost 0 bases and 10 bases respectively, with 14 bases between them. The CDR3 consists of 15 residues. Germline V gene data show CDR1 as SGHNT and CDR2 as YYREEE (reference sequence). This CDR3 is CASSLGGGAGSPLHF. The CDR3 nucleotides are TGTGCCAGCAGCTTGGGCGGGGGGGCCGGGTCACCCCTCCACTTT.

This clone is classed as medium-sized. The J gene is TRBJ1-1, the V gene TRBV5-4; tentative D call: TRBD1 (5 bases). This CDR3 comprises 14 residues. V lost 3 bases and J lost 8, with 17 bases in between. Germline V gene lookup returns CDR1 SGHNT and CDR2 YYREEE (reference sequence). DNA of the CDR3: TGTGCCAGCAGCTCGCAGGGCCTGAACAGGGAAGCTTTCTTT. Residues: CASSSQGLNREAFF. The complete variable domain, with remaining parts taken from reference TRBV5-4 and TRBJ1-1, reads ETGVTQSPTHLIKTRGQQVTLRCSSQSGHNTVSWYQQALGQGPQFIFQYYREEENGRGNFPPRFSGLQFPNYSSELNVNALELDDSALYLCASSSQGLNREAFFGQGTRLTVV.

The rearrangement joins TRBV21-1 to TRBJ1-6; TRBD1 was called by the table and not checked on the DNA. TRBV21-1 is noted as a pseudogene. The CDR3 consists of 17 residues. CDR3 nucleotides: TGTGCCAGCAGCAAAGATGGGCTGACAGGAAGCAATTCACCCCTCCACTTT. It encodes CASSKDGLTGSNSPLHF.

The chain is built from TRBV29-1 and TRBJ1-2; TRBD1 is a possible D gene (5 bases). CDR1 and CDR2 (germline): SQVTM, ANQGSEA. This CDR3 is built from 13 residues. V was clipped by 6 bases and J by 7 bases, with 18 bases between them. CDR3 sequence reads: CSVRGRGPPGYTF. DNA of the CDR3: TGCAGCGTGCGGGGACGGGGCCCACCTGGCTACACCTTC.

V usage is TRBV19 and J usage is TRBJ1-3; 10 bases match TRBD1. In germline, CDR1 is LNHDA, CDR2 SQIVND (reference sequence). The CDR3 sequence is 14 residues long. Germline trimming cut 7 bases from V and 6 bases from J; bases unmatched to any gene: 6. CDR3 DNA sequence: TGTGCCAGTAAGGGGACAGGGGATGCAAACACCATATATTTT. The encoded protein is CASKGTGDANTIYF.

The rearrangement uses TRBV5-1 and TRBJ2-7; 8 bases fit TRBD2. Trimming at V came to 4 bases and at J to 5 bases, leaving 8 bases not matched to a gene. CDR3 size: 14 residues. The germline gives CDR1 SGHRS, CDR2 YFSETQ. The CDR3 nucleotides are TGCGCCAGCAGCCTCGGGGGGGTCGAAGACGAGCAGTACTTC. Translated, it gives CASSLGGVEDEQYF.

The CDR3 nucleotides are TGTGCCAGCAGCTTAACGGGGACAGCCTCCTCCTACGAGCAGTACTTC. Translating it yields CASSLTGTASSYEQYF. The chain has TRBV7-8 and TRBJ2-7, with 7 positions matching TRBD1. In germline, CDR1 is SGHVS, CDR2 FQNEAQ. V lost 2 bases and J lost 0; bases outside the gene matches: 7. The CDR3 is 16 amino acids.

This chain joins TRBV18 and TRBJ2-7; D ambiguous. Germline CDR1 reads KGHSH; CDR2 reads LQKENI. The CDR3 contains 15 residues. V lost 3 bases and J 3 bases, leaving 15 bases between the germline ends. The CDR3 nucleotides are TGTGCCAGCTCACCTGGTAGTAGCCAGGTCTACGAGCAGTACTTC. Protein product: CASSPGSSQVYEQYF.